These T cell receptor beta chains were read from a single sample in a study of T cells in Graves' hyperthyroidism and ophthalmopathy. In TCRdb, the multiplex PCR reads were re-called with MiXCR into one record per CDR3 protein. Found here are 380,000 or so distinct CDR3 sequences, 19% of them singletons; the top ten hold 3% to 4.5%. The sequenced sample consisted of blood. The receptors derive from a woman under 30 with Graves' hyperthyroidism. Both conserved end residues are part of each CDR3. Each record gives: J gene, clone size, D gene, V gene, CDR3 protein, CDR3 DNA. The D gene is left open where the match is weak. Rows give clone size only sometimes, using once, few, many, or a class for an expanded clone.

TRBJ1-5 many NA TRBV7-8 CASSLAGAGELVQPQHF TGTGCCAGCAGCTTAGCCGGGGCAGGGGAACTTGTACAGCCCCAGCATTTT
TRBJ1-1 NA NA TRBV6-5 CASSYRQGGHAFF TGTGCCAGCAGTTATCGTCAGGGCGGTCACGCTTTCTTT
TRBJ1-1 many NA TRBV10-3 CAIRGGNTEAFF TGTGCCATCCGGGGGGGGAACACTGAAGCTTTCTTT
TRBJ1-5 many TRBD1 TRBV5-1 CASSIGQGHQPQHF TGCGCCAGCAGCATCGGACAGGGCCATCAGCCCCAGCATTTT
TRBJ1-1 many NA TRBV7-8 CASSPYPTGGPTEAFF TGTGCCAGCAGCCCGTACCCTACTGGGGGGCCCACTGAAGCTTTCTTT
TRBJ2-3 many NA TRBV6-5 CASSYSEPDTQYF TGTGCCAGCAGTTACTCGGAACCAGATACGCAGTATTTT
TRBJ1-2 few TRBD1 TRBV12-3/TRBV12-4 CASTQGQNFYGYTF TGTGCCAGCACCCAGGGACAGAATTTTTATGGCTACACCTTC
TRBJ2-7 few TRBD2 TRBV18 CASSPGTTFRSSYEQYF TGTGCCAGCTCGCCCGGGACTACCTTCAGGAGCTCCTACGAGCAGTACTTC
TRBJ2-5 many TRBD2 TRBV30 CAWSPLAGGYLETQYF TGTGCCTGGAGTCCTTTAGCGGGGGGCTACTTGGAGACCCAGTACTTC
TRBJ1-1 many NA TRBV6-1 CASSEVLLEDTEAFF TGTGCCAGCAGTGAAGTACTACTTGAGGATACTGAAGCTTTCTTT
TRBJ1-2 many NA TRBV20-1 CSAREWVDGYTF TGCAGTGCTAGAGAATGGGTAGATGGCTACACCTTC
TRBJ1-2 many TRBD1 TRBV27 CASSRRQGPYGYTF TGTGCCAGCAGTCGCCGACAGGGCCCCTATGGCTACACCTTC
TRBJ2-5 many TRBD1 TRBV11-1 CASSFTDRDRESQYF TGTGCCAGCAGTTTCACCGACAGGGACCGGGAATCCCAGTACTTC
TRBJ1-2 few NA TRBV7-8 CASSLPDYGYTF TGTGCCAGCAGCTTACCCGACTATGGCTACACCTTC
TRBJ1-1 many TRBD1 TRBV28 CASSLTGGANTEAFF TGTGCCAGCAGCCTAACAGGGGGCGCGAACACTGAAGCTTTCTTT
TRBJ1-5 NA NA TRBV28 CASSPEGGRNQPQHF TGTGCCAGCAGTCCTGAGGGAGGGAGAAATCAGCCCCAGCATTTT
TRBJ2-5 many NA TRBV24-1 CATSQGEETQYF TGTGCCACCTCTCAAGGGGAAGAGACCCAGTACTTC
TRBJ1-2 NA NA TRBV12-3/TRBV12-4 CASTPGAEWSYGYTF TGTGCCAGCACCCCGGGGGCGGAATGGAGCTATGGCTACACCTTC
TRBJ1-5 many NA TRBV7-2 CASSQRAGYSNQPQHF TGTGCCAGCAGCCAAAGGGCAGGGTATAGCAATCAGCCCCAGCATTTT
TRBJ2-3 many TRBD2 TRBV6-1 CASSVSRGGADTQYF TGTGCCAGCAGTGTGTCGCGGGGGGGGGCAGATACGCAGTATTTT
TRBJ1-2 many NA TRBV6-2/TRBV6-3 CASSPPDRLGSANYGYTF TGTGCCAGCAGTCCCCCCGATAGGCTAGGCTCCGCTAACTATGGCTACACCTTC
TRBJ1-1 many NA TRBV12-3/TRBV12-4 CASSLWLEWTEAFF TGTGCCAGCAGTTTATGGCTCGAGTGGACTGAAGCTTTCTTT
TRBJ2-7 many TRBD2 TRBV11-2 CASCSIGGVLDEQYF TGTGCCAGCTGCTCCATCGGGGGGGTACTAGACGAGCAGTACTTC
TRBJ1-3 many NA TRBV15 CATSLGVTGNTIYF TGTGCCACCAGCTTGGGAGTAACTGGAAACACCATATATTTT
TRBJ2-5 once TRBD2 TRBV29-1 CSVVPSGAQETQYF TGCAGCGTTGTGCCTAGCGGAGCCCAAGAGACCCAGTACTTC
TRBJ2-6 NA NA TRBV11-2 CASTGDSGANVLTF TGTGCCAGCACGGGGGACTCTGGGGCCAACGTCCTGACTTTC
TRBJ1-1 many TRBD1 TRBV2 CASSGLTGDTEAFF TGTGCCAGCAGTGGCCTGACAGGGGACACTGAAGCTTTCTTT
TRBJ1-2 many TRBD1 TRBV29-1 CSGRDSTYGYTF TGCAGCGGGAGGGACAGTACCTATGGCTACACCTTC
TRBJ1-5 many NA TRBV27 CASSLKLPRGNQPQHF TGTGCCAGCAGTTTAAAACTCCCCCGGGGCAATCAGCCCCAGCATTTT
TRBJ1-5 many TRBD1 TRBV6-5 CASRYRGGNQPQHF TGTGCCAGCAGGTACAGGGGAGGCAATCAGCCCCAGCATTTT
TRBJ2-7 few NA TRBV27 CASSSANKLYEQYF TGTGCCAGCAGTTCCGCGAACAAGTTGTACGAGCAGTACTTC
TRBJ2-7 many NA TRBV20-1 CSAREDSFAEQYF TGCAGTGCTAGAGAGGACAGTTTTGCGGAGCAGTACTTC
TRBJ2-4 many NA TRBV5-1 CASSLQGGPGDIQYF TGCGCCAGCAGCTTGCAAGGCGGGCCCGGAGACATTCAGTACTTC
TRBJ1-2 many TRBD1 TRBV2 CASRTGETSNYGYTF TGTGCCAGCAGGACAGGGGAGACCTCTAACTATGGCTACACCTTC
TRBJ1-5 many NA TRBV20-1 CSARDGFDQPQHF TGCAGTGCTAGAGATGGTTTCGATCAGCCCCAGCATTTT
TRBJ2-5 many NA TRBV5-1 CASSFRTANQETQYF TGCGCCAGCAGCTTCAGGACAGCGAACCAAGAGACCCAGTACTTC
TRBJ1-3 many NA TRBV2 CASRQGPAGNTIYF TGTGCCAGCAGACAGGGTCCTGCTGGAAACACCATATATTTT
TRBJ1-2 many NA TRBV12-3/TRBV12-4 CASSASRGGYGYTF TGTGCCAGCAGTGCTTCGCGGGGCGGCTATGGCTACACCTTC
TRBJ1-1 many NA TRBV6-1 CASCETMGEAFF TGTGCCAGCTGCGAGACAATGGGTGAAGCTTTCTTT
TRBJ2-3 few NA TRBV2 CASSESGDTQYF TGTGCCAGCAGTGAGTCGGGGGATACGCAGTATTTT
TRBJ2-7 NA TRBD2 TRBV6-1 CASSRPSGAKYF TGTGCCAGCAGTCGCCCTAGCGGGGCTAAGTACTTC
TRBJ1-2 many NA TRBV6-5 CASSYGLYYGYTF TGTGCCAGCAGTTACGGGCTTTACTATGGCTACACCTTC